This T cell receptor (beta chain) was documented in a study of cytomegalovirus exposure and HLA in healthy donors. Study-wide results and caveats: TCR beta sequences reportedly predicted most subjects' HLA-A and HLA-B alleles accurately. Later on, a genetic analysis was performed. It linked a missense variant in DCLRE1C with V- and J-gene trimming of TCR beta. Earlier results showed most TCR beta V segments being productive about 87% or about 30% of the time.

PCR employed 60 Vbeta and 13 Jbeta primers. The repertoire was sequenced with immunoSEQ multiplex PCR; TCRdb's copy has only in-frame clones and lacks some. The sample lists around 250,000 clones, 80% to 85% occurring once. This clone turned up a few times. The antigen remains unidentified. Material for sequencing was PBMCs. The sequence was obtained from a woman aged 55-75 years in good health and CMV-seropositive.

CDR3 coding DNA: TGTGCCAGCTCGCAAGGACAGGGAATGAGCACTGAAGCTTTCTTT. This codes for CASSQGQGMSTEAFF. The chain uses TRBV18 and TRBJ1-1; 8 bases fit TRBD1. CDR3 size: 15 residues. Germline lookup yields CDR1 KGHSH and CDR2 LQKENI. Trimming took 6 bases from V and 4 from J; bases not matched to a gene: 10.